This T cell receptor (beta chain) was identified in a study of T cell responses to AZD1222 COVID-19 vaccine. This clone was picked up one time. The antigen is undetermined. Sequencing used immunoSEQ multiplex PCR; TCRdb keeps in-frame clones, though not all of them. The sample holds fewer than 200,000 clones, around nine tenths seen once. V gave up 5 bases and J gave up 4 bases, with 14 bases separating them. This CDR3 has 15 residues. Germline loops: CDR1 MNHEY, CDR2 SVGEGT. Study-level results: Vaccination with two AZD1222 doses was followed by a rise in Spike-specific TCR breadth and depth. Baseline seropositivity characterized only a handful of AZD1222 recipients.

The chain has TRBV6-2 or TRBV6-3 and TRBJ2-2; D possibly corresponds to TRBD2 (5 bases). The sequence came from an adult who received the MenACWY meningococcal vaccine as a control. This material consisted of peripheral blood, taken 28 days after the second dose of the MenACWY control vaccine. CDR3 in DNA: TGTGCCAGCAGTCCCTCCCTCAGCGGCACCGGGGAGCTGTTTTTT. Translated: CASSPSLSGTGELFF.